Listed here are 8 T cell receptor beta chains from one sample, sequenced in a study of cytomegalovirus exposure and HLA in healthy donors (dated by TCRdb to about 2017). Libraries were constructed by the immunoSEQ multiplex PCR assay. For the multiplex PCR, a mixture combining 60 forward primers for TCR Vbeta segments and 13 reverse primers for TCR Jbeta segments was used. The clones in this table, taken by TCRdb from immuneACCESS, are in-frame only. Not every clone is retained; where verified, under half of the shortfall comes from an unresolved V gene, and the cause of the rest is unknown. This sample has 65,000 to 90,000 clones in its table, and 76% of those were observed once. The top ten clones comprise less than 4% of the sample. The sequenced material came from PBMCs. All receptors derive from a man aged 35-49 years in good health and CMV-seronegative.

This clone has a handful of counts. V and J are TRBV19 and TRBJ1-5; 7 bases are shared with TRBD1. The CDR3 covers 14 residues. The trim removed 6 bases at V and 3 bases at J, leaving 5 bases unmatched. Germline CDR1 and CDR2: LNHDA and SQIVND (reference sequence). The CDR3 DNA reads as TGTGCCAGTAGCCGGGACAGCTTCAATCAGCCCCAGCATTTT. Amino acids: CASSRDSFNQPQHF.

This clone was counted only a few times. CDR3 in DNA: TGTGCCAGCAATCTCCGGGACAGGGGTAGGACCGGGGAGCTGTTTTTT. It encodes CASNLRDRGRTGELFF. The chain uses TRBV6-6 and TRBJ2-2; 10 bases match TRBD1. V lost 7 bases and J lost 5; bases outside the gene matches: 10. The CDR3 totals 16 residues. Germline values: CDR1 MNHNY, CDR2 SVGAGI (reference sequence).

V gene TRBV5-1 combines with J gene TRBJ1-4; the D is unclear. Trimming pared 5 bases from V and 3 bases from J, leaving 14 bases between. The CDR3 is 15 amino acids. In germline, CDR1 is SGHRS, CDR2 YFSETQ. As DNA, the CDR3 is TGCGCCAGCAGAGAAGACCGCGGGGCTAATGAAAAACTGTTTTTT. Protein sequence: CASREDRGANEKLFF. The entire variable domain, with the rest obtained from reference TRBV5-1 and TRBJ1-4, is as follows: KAGVTQTPRYLIKTRGQQVTLSCSPISGHRSVSWYQQTPGQGLQFLFEYFSETQRNKGNFPGRFSGRQFSNSRSEMNVSTLELGDSALYLCASREDRGANEKLFFGSGTQLSVL.

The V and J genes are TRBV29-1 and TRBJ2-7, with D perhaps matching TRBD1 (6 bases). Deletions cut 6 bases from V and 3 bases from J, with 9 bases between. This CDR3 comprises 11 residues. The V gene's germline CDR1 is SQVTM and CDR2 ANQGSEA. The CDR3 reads CSVEQGYEQYF. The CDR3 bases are TGCAGCGTGGAACAGGGCTACGAGCAGTACTTC.

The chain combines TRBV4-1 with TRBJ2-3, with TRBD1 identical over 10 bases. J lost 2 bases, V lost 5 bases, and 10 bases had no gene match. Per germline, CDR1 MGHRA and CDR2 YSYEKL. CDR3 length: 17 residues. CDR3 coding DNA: TGCGCCAGCAGCTTCCCCCGGACAGGGGGGAACACAGATACGCAGTATTTT. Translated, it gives CASSFPRTGGNTDTQYF.

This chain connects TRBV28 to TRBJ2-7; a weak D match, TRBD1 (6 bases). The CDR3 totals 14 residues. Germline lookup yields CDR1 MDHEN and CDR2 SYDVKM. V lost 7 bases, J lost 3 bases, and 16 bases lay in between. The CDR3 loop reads CASIKNRAGYEQYF. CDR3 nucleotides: TGTGCCAGCATTAAGAACAGGGCAGGCTACGAGCAGTACTTC. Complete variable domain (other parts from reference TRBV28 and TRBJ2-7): DVKVTQSSRYLVKRTGEKVFLECVQDMDHENMFWYRQDPGLGLRLIYFSYDVKMKEKGDIPEGYSVSREKKERFSLILESASTNQTSMYLCASIKNRAGYEQYFGPGTRLTVT.

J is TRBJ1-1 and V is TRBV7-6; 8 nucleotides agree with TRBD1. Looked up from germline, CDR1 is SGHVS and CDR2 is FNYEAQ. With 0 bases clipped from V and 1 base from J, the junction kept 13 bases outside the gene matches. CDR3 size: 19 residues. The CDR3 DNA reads TGTGCCAGCAGCTTAGCGTCCTTGTTGCAGGGGGCTTGGAACACTGAAGCTTTCTTT. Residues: CASSLASLLQGAWNTEAFF.

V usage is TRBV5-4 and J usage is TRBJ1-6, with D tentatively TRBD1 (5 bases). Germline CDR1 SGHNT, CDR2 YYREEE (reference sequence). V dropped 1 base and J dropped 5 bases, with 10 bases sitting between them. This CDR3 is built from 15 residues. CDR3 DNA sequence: TGTGCCAGCAGCTTGTGGCAGGGTAATAATTCACCCCTCCACTTT. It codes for CASSLWQGNNSPLHF. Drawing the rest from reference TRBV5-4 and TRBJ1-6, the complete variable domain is ETGVTQSPTHLIKTRGQQVTLRCSSQSGHNTVSWYQQALGQGPQFIFQYYREEENGRGNFPPRFSGLQFPNYSSELNVNALELDDSALYLCASSLWQGNNSPLHFGNGTRLTVT.